Reported below is one T cell receptor (beta chain). What it binds is unknown. The data were obtained in a study of CD8 T cells in ankylosing spondylitis. In making TCR beta libraries, quantitative 5'-RACE with molecular barcodes was used. A single record per CDR3 protein comes from TCRdb applying MiXCR to the 5' RACE reads. Of fewer than 550,000 distinct CDR3 sequences listed, under 5.5% were seen once; the top ten hold around 3.4%. Trimming took off 0 bases at V and 5 bases at J, with 18 bases between the two ends. The CDR3 covers 16 residues. Germline values: CDR1 SGHKS, CDR2 YYEKEE (reference sequence). The study's findings and limits: Disease-linked clones were CD8+ and relatively rare in peripheral blood. A TCR beta motif made of several highly homologous variants seemed typical of ankylosing spondylitis blood. According to the report, clones linked to the disease were significantly enriched in matched synovial fluid samples taken from ankylosing spondylitis patients.

The gene calls are TRBV5-5 and TRBJ2-7, with D perhaps TRBD1 (6 bases). This receptor was taken from a male donor with ankylosing spondylitis. Sequences were obtained from blood, either unsorted or a sorted T cell fraction (not recorded which). The CDR3 bases are TGTGCCAGCAGCTTGGCCGTCAACAGGGTAGGTAACGAGCAGTACTTC. Its translation: CASSLAVNRVGNEQYF.